The sequence of this T cell receptor beta chain was determined in a study of T cells after somatic rescue of genetic block. Measured with immunoSEQ multiplex PCR; TCRdb has only the in-frame clones, and not every one. There are over 95,000 clones in the sample; about nine tenths occur only once, and roughly 1.5% lies in the top ten. V lost 0 bases to trimming and J lost 0 bases, with 6 bases between them. The CDR3 extends over 16 amino acids. In germline, CDR1 is MNHNY, CDR2 SVGAGI (reference sequence). The rearrangement uses TRBV6-6 and TRBJ1-6; D unclear. This receptor was identified in a woman aged 18-29 years. The sample comprised peripheral blood mononuclear cells (PBMCs). The CDR3 protein is CASSYSAPSYNSPLHF. CDR3 in DNA: TGTGCCAGCAGTTACTCCGCACCCTCCTATAATTCACCCCTCCACTTT.